This TCR beta chain was sequenced in a study of T cells after yellow fever vaccination. Study-wide points: High-abundance clonotypes from the bulk population could contaminate FACS-sorted repertoires. Relatively few clonotypes were ones that appeared in both CD4 and CD8 compartments.

Turning to this clonotype: Its target is not known.

TCRdb processed the 5' RACE reads anew with MiXCR; each CDR3 protein has one entry. The sample holds more than 450,000 distinct CDR3 sequences, 21% seen once. This CDR3 has 16 residues. Germline-derived CDR1 and CDR2 are MNHEY and SMNVEV (reference sequence). V was trimmed by 5 bases and J by 2 bases, leaving 18 bases between them. The TCR sequence derives from a man aged 18 to 29 who received the YFV17D yellow fever vaccine. This material consisted of PBMCs, taken about 21 days after the first yellow fever vaccination. This sequence joins TRBV27 and TRBJ2-5, with D perhaps matching TRBD2 (6 bases). The CDR3 region is CASSNTGGQRQETQYF. The CDR3 DNA is TGTGCCAGCAGTAACACCGGAGGGCAGCGTCAAGAGACCCAGTACTTC.